One and the same sample provided the 27 T cell receptor beta chains below, sequenced in a study of control samples from healthy donors and cancer patients. Only in-frame clones appear in the TCRdb table, and some are missing; sequencing was by immunoSEQ multiplex PCR. There are about 130,000 clones in the sample; around 90% occur only once, and around 2.3% lies in the top ten. The specimen sequenced was blood. The receptors come from a man aged 35 to 55 in good health.

The chain employs TRBV5-6 and TRBJ2-7, with a tentative D call TRBD2 (6 bases). The germline V gene has CDR1 SGHDT and CDR2 YYEEEE. V lost 4 bases and J lost 4, with 15 bases in between. The CDR3 runs to 14 residues. The chain's CDR3 is CASSLLLRGYEQYF. The CDR3, as DNA: TGTGCCAGCAGCCTACTCCTGCGGGGATACGAGCAGTACTTC.

The rearrangement uses TRBV6-5 and TRBJ2-7; a possible D gene is TRBD2 (6 bases). Trimming removed 0 bases from V and 3 bases from J, with 9 bases in between. The CDR3 consists of 14 residues. The V gene's germline CDR1 is MNHEY and CDR2 SVGAGI. Here the CDR3 DNA reads TGTGCCAGCAGTTACTCCCCGACTAGCTACGAGCAGTACTTC. Its protein is CASSYSPTSYEQYF.

CDR3 amino acids: CASRGDSNSPLHF. The CDR3 region has the DNA TGTGCCAGCAGAGGGGACAGTAATTCACCCCTCCACTTT. The V and J genes are TRBV28 and TRBJ1-6; 7 nucleotides line up with TRBD1. Trimming cost V 6 bases and J 6 bases; bases outside gene matches: 2. The CDR3 loop spans 13 amino acids. Germline loops: CDR1 MDHEN, CDR2 SYDVKM.

The chain employs TRBV3-1 (or the pseudogene TRBV3-2) and TRBJ2-7, with 9 nucleotides matching TRBD2. Trimming took 3 bases from V and 3 from J; bases not matched to a gene: 0. The CDR3 has 13 residues. Germline V gene sequence: CDR1 LGHDT, CDR2 YNNKEL (reference sequence). The CDR3 region is CASSQRGGYEQYF. The CDR3 DNA reads as TGTGCCAGCAGCCAGCGGGGGGGCTACGAGCAGTACTTC.

CDR3 coding DNA: TGTGCCAGCAGCCGGTACGAGGTCTCTGGAAACACCATATATTTT. It is translated as CASSRYEVSGNTIYF. The chain combines TRBV3-1 (or the pseudogene TRBV3-2) with TRBJ1-3; the D is unclear. V was clipped by 4 bases and J by 0 bases, with 10 bases between them. Germline-derived CDR1 and CDR2 are LGHDT and YNNKEL (reference sequence). The CDR3 length is 15 residues.

The genes are TRBV6-6 and TRBJ2-1, with TRBD2 matching 9 bases. This CDR3 spans 14 amino acids. V shed 6 bases, J shed 7 bases, and the junction held 7 bases outside the gene matches. The germline CDR1 and CDR2 sequences are MNHNY and SVGAGI (reference sequence). In DNA form, the CDR3 reads TGTGCCAGCAGGGGCGGGGGGGCTGGTAATGAGCAGTTCTTC. Its protein product is CASRGGGAGNEQFF.

The chain is built from TRBV7-2 and TRBJ2-5; D may match TRBD1 or TRBD2 (5 bases each). Germline V CDR1 and CDR2: SGHTA, FQGNSA. This CDR3 contains 13 residues. With 3 bases removed from V and 7 bases from J, the gap between germline ends came to 12 bases. The CDR3: CASSFPGAWTQYF. For the CDR3, the DNA is TGTGCCAGCAGCTTTCCCGGGGCGTGGACCCAGTACTTC.

The chain links TRBV19 to TRBJ2-3; D might be TRBD2 (6 bases). V shed 6 bases and J shed 4 bases, with 14 bases lying between them. In germline, CDR1 is LNHDA, CDR2 SQIVND (reference sequence). This CDR3 is built from 14 residues. The CDR3 loop is CASRGLASPDTQYF. The CDR3 DNA sequence: TGTGCCAGTAGGGGGCTAGCGAGCCCAGATACGCAGTATTTT.

CDR3 loop: CASSMDRNYGYTF. CDR3 bases: TGTGCCAGCAGCATGGACAGGAACTATGGCTACACCTTC. This rearrangement joins TRBV7-3 to TRBJ1-2, with 7 bases matching TRBD1. The junction had 2 bases not matched to a gene; V was cut back by 5 bases and J by 2 bases. The germline V gene encodes CDR1 SGHTA and CDR2 FQGTGA. The CDR3 contains 13 residues.

This clone was counted a single time. The chain recombines TRBV27 with TRBJ1-1; D gene unclear. V was trimmed by 4 bases and J by 4 bases, leaving 10 bases between them. CDR3 length: 13 amino acids. Germline lookup yields CDR1 MNHEY and CDR2 SMNVEV (reference sequence). The CDR3 nucleotides are TGTGCCAGCAGTTATGGGCGAGGCACTGAAGCTTTCTTT. Translated, it gives CASSYGRGTEAFF.

The CDR3 sequence is CASSQDRGTGHTEAFF. The DNA of the CDR3 is TGCGCCAGCAGCCAAGATCGTGGGACAGGGCACACTGAAGCTTTCTTT. This sequence joins TRBV4-1 and TRBJ1-1; 9 bases map to TRBD1. This CDR3 contains 16 residues. V lost 0 bases, J lost 3 bases, and 5 bases stayed unmatched. Germline loops: CDR1 MGHRA, CDR2 YSYEKL.

This clone was observed once. The chain recombines TRBV5-8 with TRBJ2-2, with D perhaps matching TRBD1 (6 bases). Germline V gene lookup returns CDR1 SGHTS and CDR2 YDEGEE. The CDR3 runs 16 residues. The V end was cut by 2 bases, the J end by 1 base, with 12 bases between. The CDR3 DNA sequence: TGTGCCAGCAGCTTTCTCCCAGGGGTGAACACCGGGGAGCTGTTTTTT. Amino acids: CASSFLPGVNTGELFF.

The chain recombines TRBV5-8 with TRBJ1-2; unclear D gene. This CDR3 spans 12 amino acids. Germline V gene data show CDR1 as SGHTS and CDR2 as YDEGEE. V lost 10 bases to trimming and J lost 6 bases, with 16 bases between them. The CDR3 protein is CAVREGPHGYTF. CDR3 bases: TGTGCCGTCCGGGAAGGGCCTCATGGCTACACCTTC.

The gene calls are TRBV7-9 and TRBJ2-2; D unclear. The CDR3 loop spans 13 amino acids. The germline V and J ends were trimmed by 1 base and 6 bases, with 6 bases remaining between them. CDR1 is SEHNR and CDR2 is FQNEAQ in the germline V gene (reference sequence). The CDR3, as DNA: TGTGCCAGCAGCTTAGGGGGATCCGGGGAGCTGTTTTTT. Residues: CASSLGGSGELFF.

V gene TRBV5-5 combines with J gene TRBJ2-6; D ambiguous. Germline V gives CDR1 SGHKS, CDR2 YYEKEE (reference sequence). The length of the CDR3 is 14 residues. V gave up 3 bases and J gave up 4 bases, with 8 bases separating them. CDR3 sequence: CASSYLGGANVLTF. CDR3 DNA: TGTGCCAGCAGCTACCTGGGCGGGGCCAACGTCCTGACTTTC.

The genes are TRBV7-9 and TRBJ2-7; 10 nucleotides match TRBD1. V lost 5 bases to trimming and J lost 5 bases; unmatched junction nucleotides: 6. Germline lookup yields CDR1 SEHNR and CDR2 FQNEAQ (reference sequence). CDR3 size: 14 residues. CDR3 coding DNA: TGTGCCAGCAGCCTGACAGGGGGCCAGGACGAGCAGTACTTC. It yields the protein CASSLTGGQDEQYF.

The chain joins TRBV19 to TRBJ2-1; D perhaps matches TRBD1 (6 bases). Germline V CDR1 and CDR2: LNHDA, SQIVND (reference sequence). The CDR3 is 14 residues long. Trimming left V 5 bases short and J 7 bases short, with 15 bases between. The CDR3 coding sequence is TGTGCCAGTAGTCGTCAGGGGAGCTGGAATGAGCAGTTCTTC. Translation gives CASSRQGSWNEQFF.

The count of this clone is one. The rearrangement joins TRBV6-6 to TRBJ2-5, with D possibly matching TRBD1 (5 bases). Germline CDR1 reads MNHNY; CDR2 reads SVGAGI (reference sequence). This CDR3 contains 16 residues. Trimming took 6 bases from V and 2 from J, leaving 19 bases between them. The CDR3 protein is CASSYGSTVKQETQYF. Written as DNA, the CDR3 is TGTGCCAGCAGCTATGGGTCGACAGTTAAACAAGAGACCCAGTACTTC.

V is TRBV4-1 and J is TRBJ2-5, with a weak D call TRBD1 (6 bases). Trimming left V 0 bases short and J 2 bases short, with 16 bases between. There are 17 residues in the CDR3. CDR1 and CDR2 (germline): MGHRA, YSYEKL. The CDR3 reads CASSQEGTRGQQETQYF. The CDR3 coding sequence is TGCGCCAGCAGCCAAGAGGGAACTCGCGGACAGCAAGAGACCCAGTACTTC.

The chain combines TRBV6-4 with TRBJ2-1; D is perhaps TRBD1 or TRBD2 (5 bases each). Per germline, CDR1 MRHNA and CDR2 SNTAGT. V dropped 0 bases and J dropped 8 bases, with 11 bases sitting between them. This CDR3 is built from 14 residues. The CDR3: CASSDSGTRDEQFF. CDR3 nucleotide sequence: TGTGCCAGCAGTGACTCCGGGACCCGCGATGAGCAGTTCTTC.

J is TRBJ2-5 and V is TRBV6-5, with D maybe TRBD2 (5 bases). Between the trimmed V and J ends, which lost 0 bases and 2 bases, there was a span of 13 bases. Germline V CDR1 and CDR2: MNHEY, SVGAGI. The CDR3 runs 16 residues. Here the CDR3 DNA reads TGTGCCAGCAGTTACTCCGGGGAACCGTTTCAAGAGACCCAGTACTTC. Protein sequence: CASSYSGEPFQETQYF.

This clone occurred a few times. The chain joins TRBV19 to TRBJ1-6; D not certain. Germline V lookup: CDR1 LNHDA, CDR2 SQIVND (reference sequence). The V and J ends lost 3 bases and 8 bases respectively, with 14 bases between them. The CDR3 is 15 residues long. CDR3 loop: CASSIILGRDSPLHF. The CDR3 region has the DNA TGTGCCAGTAGTATTATACTTGGTCGGGATTCACCCCTCCACTTT. The variable domain in full, with the rest retrieved from reference TRBV19 and TRBJ1-6, is DGGITQSPKYLFRKEGQNVTLSCEQNLNHDAMYWYRQDPGQGLRLIYYSQIVNDFQKGDIAEGYSVSREKKESFPLTVTSAQKNPTAFYLCASSIILGRDSPLHFGNGTRLTVT.

The gene calls are TRBV28 and TRBJ2-5; D gene uncertain. Trimming cost V 2 bases and J 0 bases, with 16 bases left between them. From germline, CDR1 is MDHEN and CDR2 SYDVKM. The CDR3 consists of 17 residues. CDR3 coding DNA: TGTGCCAGCAGTTTAAGTTTACCCTTGGGATACCAAGAGACCCAGTACTTC. Translation: CASSLSLPLGYQETQYF.

This clone was seen just once. The chain couples TRBV24-1 to TRBJ2-2, with TRBD2 matching over 8 bases. J was trimmed by 1 base and V by 5 bases; bases with no gene match: 5. Germline V CDR1 and CDR2: KGHDR, SFDVKD. The CDR3 contains 16 residues. CDR3 in amino acids: CATSGTGGENTGELFF. CDR3 bases: TGTGCCACCAGTGGTACGGGAGGGGAGAACACCGGGGAGCTGTTTTTT.

The genes are TRBV7-6 and TRBJ2-1; 12 positions agree with TRBD2. The CDR3 spans 18 residues. Trimming cost V 1 base and J 4 bases; bases outside gene matches: 8. CDR1 is SGHVS and CDR2 is FNYEAQ in the germline V gene. The CDR3 loop is CASSLEASGGGGYNEQFF. In DNA, the CDR3 is TGTGCCAGCAGCTTAGAGGCTAGCGGGGGGGGAGGTTACAATGAGCAGTTCTTC.

V and J are TRBV5-6 and TRBJ1-2, with 9 bases fitting TRBD1. This CDR3 is built from 15 residues. The V and J ends lost 7 bases and 8 bases, in that order; junction bases with no gene match: 15. Germline V gene sequence: CDR1 SGHDT, CDR2 YYEEEE. Here the CDR3 reads CASYYLTGGSHGYTF. CDR3 coding DNA: TGTGCCAGCTACTACTTAACAGGGGGCTCCCACGGCTACACCTTC.

The CDR3 here is CASSPRAGTVNTGELFF. In DNA, the CDR3 is TGTGCCAGCAGCCCTCGAGCCGGGACAGTTAACACCGGGGAGCTGTTTTTT. The V gene is TRBV14, the J gene TRBJ2-2, with 7 bases matching TRBD1. With V trimmed by 4 bases and J by 2 bases, 10 bases remained unmatched. The V gene's germline CDR1 is SGHDN and CDR2 FVKESK. The CDR3 covers 17 residues.